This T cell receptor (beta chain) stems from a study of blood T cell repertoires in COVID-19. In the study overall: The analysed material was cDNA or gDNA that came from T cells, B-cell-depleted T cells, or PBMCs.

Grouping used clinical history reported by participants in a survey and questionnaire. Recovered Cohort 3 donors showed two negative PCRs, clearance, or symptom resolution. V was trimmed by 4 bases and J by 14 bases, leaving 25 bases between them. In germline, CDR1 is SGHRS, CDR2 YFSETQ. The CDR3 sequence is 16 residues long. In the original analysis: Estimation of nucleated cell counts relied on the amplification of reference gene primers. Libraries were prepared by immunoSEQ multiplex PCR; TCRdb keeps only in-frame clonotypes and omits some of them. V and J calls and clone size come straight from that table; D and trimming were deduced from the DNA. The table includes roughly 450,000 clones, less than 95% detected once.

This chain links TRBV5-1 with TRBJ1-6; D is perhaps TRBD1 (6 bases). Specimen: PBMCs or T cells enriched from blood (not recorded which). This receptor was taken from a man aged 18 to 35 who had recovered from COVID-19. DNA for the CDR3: TGCGCCAGCAGCCCCGAGGTTCAAACAGGGCGAATGTCCCTCCACTTT. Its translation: CASSPEVQTGRMSLHF.